This is a list of T cell receptor beta chains from one sample in a study of T cell changes during pregnancy in multiple sclerosis. The data were produced by immunoSEQ multiplex PCR, yet TCRdb's version contains in-frame clones alone and is incomplete. The sample has some 80,000 clones; 92% are singletons. The sequencing here drew on peripheral blood, taken before pregnancy. These receptors were taken from a female donor with multiple sclerosis, enrolled in a pregnancy study. Each CDR3 is given with its conserved first and last residue. The D gene is left open where the match is weak. Clone size is not always given. Where it is, it says once, few, many or a class for expanded clones.

DNA	CDR3	D	V	size	J
TGTGCCAGCATAGTACAGGGGAACACTGAAGCTTTCTTT	CASIVQGNTEAFF	.	TRBV2	.	TRBJ1-1
TGTGCCAGCAGCTTGGGGGACAGGGGGTGGGTTGACAATCAGCCCCAGCATTTT	CASSLGDRGWVDNQPQHF	TRBD1	TRBV5-6	.	TRBJ1-5
TGTGCCAGCAGCGCTACACAGGGGGCAAATTCACCCCTCCACTTT	CASSATQGANSPLHF	TRBD1	TRBV9	once	TRBJ1-6
TGTGCCAGCAGTTACCACCCCGGGACAGGGAATGAAAAACTGTTTTTT	CASSYHPGTGNEKLFF	TRBD1	TRBV6-5	.	TRBJ1-4
TGTGCCAGCAGGCGTGGGGACATTCATAATGAAAAACTGTTTTTT	CASRRGDIHNEKLFF	.	TRBV9	.	TRBJ1-4
TGTGCCAGCACTACCGGGACAGACTTCTACGAGCAGTACTTC	CASTTGTDFYEQYF	TRBD1	TRBV6-5	.	TRBJ2-7
TGTGCCAGCAGTGAAGGACAGGGATGGGGCTATGGCTACACCTTC	CASSEGQGWGYGYTF	TRBD1	TRBV2	.	TRBJ1-2
TGTGCCAGCAGCCCAGCGAGAGGTGCAGAGACCCAGTACTTC	CASSPARGAETQYF	.	TRBV13	.	TRBJ2-5
TGTGCCAGCAGCTCCACGCCGGACAGGCTTGCCTACGAGCAGTACTTC	CASSSTPDRLAYEQYF	TRBD1	TRBV7-9	once	TRBJ2-7
TGCGCCAGCAGCCGAACTAGCGGGGGGGCCCCAGATACGCAGTATTTT	CASSRTSGGAPDTQYF	TRBD2	TRBV4-1	.	TRBJ2-3
TGCGCCAGCAGCTCCCCCCAGGCTAATTCACCCCTCCACTTT	CASSSPQANSPLHF	.	TRBV5-1	.	TRBJ1-6
TGTGCCAGCAGCTCCACTAGACAGGGCGGTGGCTACACCTTC	CASSSTRQGGGYTF	TRBD1	TRBV7-2	.	TRBJ1-2
TGTGCCAGCAGCCGCGGGCCCCGTGCGGGCAATCAGCCCCAGCATTTT	CASSRGPRAGNQPQHF	.	TRBV7-2	.	TRBJ1-5
TGTGCCAGCAGGACAGATACCTACGAGCAGTACTTC	CASRTDTYEQYF	.	TRBV6-6	once	TRBJ2-7
TGTGCCAGCAGTTATGGTCCTTCGGGCTATGGCTACACCTTC	CASSYGPSGYGYTF	.	TRBV6-6	.	TRBJ1-2
TGTGCCAGCCCGGAGGCTCGGGGACAGGGAGGGTGGGGGACTGAAGCTTTCTTT	CASPEARGQGGWGTEAFF	TRBD1	TRBV2	.	TRBJ1-1
TGTGCCTGGAGGGCCTCTGGAAACACCATATATTTT	CAWRASGNTIYF	.	TRBV30	once	TRBJ1-3
TGTGCCAGCAGCTTAAGGGGGTCTAGCACAGATACGCAGTATTTT	CASSLRGSSTDTQYF	.	TRBV5-4	.	TRBJ2-3
TGTGCCAGCAGCTTCCCCGACAGGGGCGGAAGGTCTTTGAACACTGAAGCTTTCTTT	CASSFPDRGGRSLNTEAFF	TRBD1	TRBV7-9	.	TRBJ1-1
TGTGCCAGCAGTGAAGCGACTAGCGGGGGGGAGACCCAGTACTTC	CASSEATSGGETQYF	TRBD2	TRBV2	.	TRBJ2-5
TGCGCCAGCAGCCCACAGGAATACCAAGAGACCCAGTACTTC	CASSPQEYQETQYF	.	TRBV5-1	.	TRBJ2-5
TGTGCCAGCAGGCGGGGGTCCCCTAGCTCTGGGGCCAACGTCCTGACTTTC	CASRRGSPSSGANVLTF	TRBD2	TRBV2	.	TRBJ2-6
TGTGCCAGCAGCCCCCGACAGGGGGCGTCCGAGCAGTACTTC	CASSPRQGASEQYF	TRBD1	TRBV27	.	TRBJ2-7
TGTGCCAGCAGCTTAGGATTTTTGTCGGGGGAGAGCTCCTACAATGAGCAGTTCTTC	CASSLGFLSGESSYNEQFF	.	TRBV13	.	TRBJ2-1
TGTGCCAGCAGCAGAGCGGGGGGCTCCTACAATGAGCAGTTCTTC	CASSRAGGSYNEQFF	TRBD2	TRBV6-1	.	TRBJ2-1
TGTGCCAGCAGCCAAGCACTAGTCGGCGAGCAGTACTTC	CASSQALVGEQYF	.	TRBV14	once	TRBJ2-7
TGTGCCAGCAGCTTGGCCGAGAGGAGGGAGACCCAGTACTTC	CASSLAERRETQYF	.	TRBV5-4	.	TRBJ2-5
TGTGCCAGCAGCTTAGGGGGGGGTGGGGCAGATACGCAGTATTTT	CASSLGGGGADTQYF	.	TRBV5-6	.	TRBJ2-3
TGTGCCAGTAGTATCGCTGACAACTCCTACGAGCAGTACTTC	CASSIADNSYEQYF	.	TRBV19	.	TRBJ2-7
TGTGCCAGCAGCCAGGGGGATTCACCCCTCCACTTT	CASSQGDSPLHF	TRBD1	TRBV7-9	.	TRBJ1-6
TGTGCCAGCAGGGGACTAGCATACAATGAGCAGTTCTTC	CASRGLAYNEQFF	TRBD2	TRBV2	.	TRBJ2-1
TGTGCCAGCAGGCAGGGACAGAACACTGAAGCTTTCTTT	CASRQGQNTEAFF	.	TRBV6-5	.	TRBJ1-1
TGTGCTAGCAGCTTATACACCGGGACAGGAGATTCCTACGAGCAGTACTTC	CASSLYTGTGDSYEQYF	TRBD1	TRBV7-7	.	TRBJ2-7
TGTGCCAGCTCACCCCCGAGGACATCAATCCAAGAGACCCAGTACTTC	CASSPPRTSIQETQYF	.	TRBV18	once	TRBJ2-5
TGTGCCAGCAGCTTAGTAGCGGTCAACTACGAGCAGTACTTC	CASSLVAVNYEQYF	.	TRBV11-2	.	TRBJ2-7
TGTGCCAGCAGGACGGGAAACACTGAAGCTTTCTTT	CASRTGNTEAFF	.	TRBV7-9	.	TRBJ1-1
TGTGCCAGCAGTTACTCGCGCCAGGGGTCTGAAGCTTTCTTT	CASSYSRQGSEAFF	.	TRBV6-5	.	TRBJ1-1
TGTGCCATCGGACGGGGATACAATGAGCAGTTCTTC	CAIGRGYNEQFF	.	TRBV6-1	.	TRBJ2-1
TGTGCCAGCAGCTTAGACCCTACAGATACGCAGTATTTT	CASSLDPTDTQYF	.	TRBV11-2	.	TRBJ2-3
TGTGCCAGCAGCTTAGATACGGGGGACACTGAAGCTTTCTTT	CASSLDTGDTEAFF	.	TRBV7-6	.	TRBJ1-1
TGTGCCAGCAGCCCCGGGACAGCTAGGACCGGGGAGCTGTTTTTT	CASSPGTARTGELFF	TRBD1	TRBV11-1	.	TRBJ2-2
TGTGCCAGCAGCCGTGACAGGCAAGAGACCCAGTACTTC	CASSRDRQETQYF	.	TRBV6-7	.	TRBJ2-5
TGTGCCAGCAGACGGGACAGGGCTTACAATGAGCAGTTCTTC	CASRRDRAYNEQFF	TRBD1	TRBV2	.	TRBJ2-1
TGTGCCAGCAGCGTAGGCGGGGGGAACACCGGGGAGCTGTTTTTT	CASSVGGGNTGELFF	TRBD2	TRBV9	.	TRBJ2-2